The 3 T cell receptor beta chains listed next were all sequenced from one sample in a study of blood T cell repertoires in COVID-19. The repertoire was sequenced with immunoSEQ multiplex PCR; TCRdb's copy has only in-frame clones and lacks some. This sample has fewer than 250,000 clones, with roughly nine tenths found just once. Sequencing used peripheral blood. Receptor source: a woman in her 70s with acute or convalescent COVID-19.

The genes are TRBV28 and TRBJ1-1; 9 nucleotides align to TRBD1. The germline gives CDR1 MDHEN, CDR2 SYDVKM. The trim removed 8 bases at V and 3 bases at J, leaving 7 bases unmatched. This CDR3 is built from 14 residues. The CDR3 reads CASVTGGAYTEAFF. The CDR3 coding sequence is TGTGCCAGCGTAACAGGGGGCGCGTACACTGAAGCTTTCTTT.

The rearrangement links TRBV10-3 to TRBJ2-7; D gene ambiguous. The CDR3 is made up of 13 amino acids. V was pared by 4 bases and J by 5 bases, with 12 bases between. CDR1 and CDR2 (germline): ENHRY, SYGVKD. This chain's CDR3 is CAISVREPDEQYF. The CDR3 bases are TGTGCCATCAGTGTTAGAGAGCCGGACGAGCAGTACTTC.

The chain joins TRBV20-1 to TRBJ2-1; the D is unclear. Germline loops: CDR1 DFQATT, CDR2 SNEGSKA (reference sequence). The ends were cut back, 4 bases at V and 4 bases at J, with 5 bases in the middle. The CDR3 consists of 11 residues. DNA for the CDR3: TGCAGTGCTACGGGTTACAATGAGCAGTTCTTC. Translated: CSATGYNEQFF.